The TCR beta chain under discussion was sequenced for a study of T cells in Graves' hyperthyroidism and ophthalmopathy. Regions amplified from RNA transcripts were the TCR beta CDR3 regions. HTBI primers drove first-round RT-PCR of the TCR CDR3. In TCRdb, the multiplex PCR reads were re-called with MiXCR into one record per CDR3 protein. Of 300,000 to 350,000 distinct CDR3 sequences in the sample, 16% were seen once. This clonotype was picked up many times. Patients aged 18 to 65 had newly diagnosed hyperthyroidism of under 2 months' duration. The TCR was taken from a young man with Graves' hyperthyroidism. Source material: blood.

The CDR3 bases are TGTGCCAGCAGCTTAGTAATCGGGGAGGTTACGCAGTATTTT. This encodes CASSLVIGEVTQYF. The rearrangement uses TRBV7-2 and TRBJ2-3; maybe TRBD2 (6 bases). This CDR3 region has 14 residues. The germline CDR1 and CDR2 sequences are SGHTA and FQGNSA. Trimming shortened V by 1 base and J by 8 bases, and 13 bases separated the two germline ends.